The next 3 T cell receptor beta chains were all read from a single sample in a study of technical replicates of blood from a few donors. Some clones are missing from TCRdb's copy, which holds only in-frame ones; the method was immunoSEQ multiplex PCR. The sample lists about 83,000 clones, about 97% seen once, with around 0.28% in the top ten. Sequencing was performed on T cells isolated from PBMCs. These TCRs come from a human donor in good health.

The J gene is TRBJ2-7, the V gene TRBV6-5, with D tentatively TRBD2 (6 bases). CDR1 is MNHEY, CDR2 SVGAGI, per germline. Trimming left V 6 bases short and J 2 bases short, with 14 bases between. The CDR3 is made up of 14 amino acids. The DNA of the CDR3 is TGTGCCAGCAGCACCCTCGGGAGCCCCTACGAGCAGTACTTC. Translated, it gives CASSTLGSPYEQYF.

The chain combines TRBV4-3 with TRBJ2-6; no firm D call. CDR1 is LGHNA and CDR2 is YSLEER in the germline V gene. This CDR3 contains 14 residues. V shed 3 bases and J shed 0 bases, with 3 bases lying between them. The CDR3 here is CASSHVSGANVLTF. DNA of the CDR3: TGCGCCAGCAGCCACGTCTCTGGGGCCAACGTCCTGACTTTC.

V and J are TRBV9 and TRBJ2-7; maybe TRBD1 (6 bases). Trimming removed 0 bases at V and 3 bases at J, with 10 bases between. Germline V gene data show CDR1 as SGDLS and CDR2 as YYNGEE. The CDR3 runs to 14 residues. The CDR3 region is CASSVGPGVYEQYF. CDR3 DNA: TGTGCCAGCAGCGTAGGGCCAGGGGTCTACGAGCAGTACTTC.